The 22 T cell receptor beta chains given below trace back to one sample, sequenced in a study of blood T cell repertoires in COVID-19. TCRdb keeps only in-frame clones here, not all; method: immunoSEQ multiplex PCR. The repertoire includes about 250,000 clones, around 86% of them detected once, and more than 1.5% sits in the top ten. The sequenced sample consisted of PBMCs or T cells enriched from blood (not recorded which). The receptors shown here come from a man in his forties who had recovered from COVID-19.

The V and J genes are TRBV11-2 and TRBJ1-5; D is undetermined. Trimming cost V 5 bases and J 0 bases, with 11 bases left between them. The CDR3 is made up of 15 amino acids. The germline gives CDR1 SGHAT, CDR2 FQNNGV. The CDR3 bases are TGTGCCAGCAGCAGAACGGGGAATAGCAATCAGCCCCAGCATTTT. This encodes CASSRTGNSNQPQHF. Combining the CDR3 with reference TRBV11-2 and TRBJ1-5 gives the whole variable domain EAGVAQSPRYKIIEKRQSVAFWCNPISGHATLYWYQQILGQGPKLLIQFQNNGVVDDSQLPKDRFSAERLKGVDSTLKIQPAKLEDSAVYLCASSRTGNSNQPQHFGDGTRLSIL.

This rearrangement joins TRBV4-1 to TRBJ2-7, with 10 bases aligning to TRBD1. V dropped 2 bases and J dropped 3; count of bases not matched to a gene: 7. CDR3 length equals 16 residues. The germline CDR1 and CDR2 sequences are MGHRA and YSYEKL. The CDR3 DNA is TGCGCCAGCAGCCAACCGACAGGGGGCCCTGTCTACGAGCAGTACTTC. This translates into CASSQPTGGPVYEQYF.

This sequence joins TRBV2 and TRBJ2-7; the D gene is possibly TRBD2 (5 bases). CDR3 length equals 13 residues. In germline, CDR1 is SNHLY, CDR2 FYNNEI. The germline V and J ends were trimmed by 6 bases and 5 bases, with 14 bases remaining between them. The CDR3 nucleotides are TGTGCCAGCAGGGACTCCACCTTGGACGAGCAGTACTTC. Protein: CASRDSTLDEQYF.

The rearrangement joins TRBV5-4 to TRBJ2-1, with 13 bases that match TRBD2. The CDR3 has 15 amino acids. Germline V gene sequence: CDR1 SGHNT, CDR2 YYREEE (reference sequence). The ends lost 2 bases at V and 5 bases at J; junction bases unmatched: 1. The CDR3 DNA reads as TGTGCCAGCAGCTTAACTAGCGGGGGGGACAATGAGCAGTTCTTC. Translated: CASSLTSGGDNEQFF.

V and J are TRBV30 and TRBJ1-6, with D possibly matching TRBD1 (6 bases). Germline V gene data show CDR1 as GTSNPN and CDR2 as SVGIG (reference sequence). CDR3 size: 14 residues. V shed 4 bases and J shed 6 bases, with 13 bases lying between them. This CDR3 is CAWIPTGSNSPLHF. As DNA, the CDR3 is TGTGCCTGGATCCCGACAGGTTCTAATTCACCCCTCCACTTT. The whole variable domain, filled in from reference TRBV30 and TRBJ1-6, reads SQTIHQWPATLVQPVGSPLSLECTVEGTSNPNLYWYRQAAGRGLQLLFYSVGIGQISSEVPQNLSASRPQDRQFILSSKKLLLSDSGFYLCAWIPTGSNSPLHFGNGTRLTVT.

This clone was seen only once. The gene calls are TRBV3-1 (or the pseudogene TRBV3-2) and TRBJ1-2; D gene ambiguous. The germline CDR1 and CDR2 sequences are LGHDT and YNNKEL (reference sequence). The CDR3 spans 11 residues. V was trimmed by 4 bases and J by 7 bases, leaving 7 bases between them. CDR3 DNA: TGTGCCAGCAGCCGGCGAGGTGGCTACACCTTC. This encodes CASSRRGGYTF.

The CDR3 coding sequence is TGTGCCAGCAGGCGGGGGGGTCAATCACCCCTCCACTTT. Translated: CASRRGGQSPLHF. The chain recombines TRBV12-3 or TRBV12-4 with TRBJ1-6, with a possible D match to TRBD1 (5 bases). The CDR3 covers 13 residues. V shed 6 bases and J shed 10 bases, with 13 bases lying between them.

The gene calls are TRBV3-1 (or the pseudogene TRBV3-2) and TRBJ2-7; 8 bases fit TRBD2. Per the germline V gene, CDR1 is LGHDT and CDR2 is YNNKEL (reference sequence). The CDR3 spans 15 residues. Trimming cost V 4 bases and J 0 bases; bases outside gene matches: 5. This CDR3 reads CASSPPAGDSYEQYF. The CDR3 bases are TGTGCCAGCAGCCCCCCAGCGGGGGACTCCTACGAGCAGTACTTC.

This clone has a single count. Here the CDR3 DNA reads TGTGCCGGGGAGGACAGGGCCCCAGGGACCCAGTACTTC. This gives the protein CAGEDRAPGTQYF. The chain combines TRBV6-5 with TRBJ2-5; 8 bases are a match to TRBD1. With V trimmed by 11 bases and J by 7 bases, 12 bases remained unmatched. Germline values: CDR1 MNHEY, CDR2 SVGAGI. The CDR3 spans 13 residues.

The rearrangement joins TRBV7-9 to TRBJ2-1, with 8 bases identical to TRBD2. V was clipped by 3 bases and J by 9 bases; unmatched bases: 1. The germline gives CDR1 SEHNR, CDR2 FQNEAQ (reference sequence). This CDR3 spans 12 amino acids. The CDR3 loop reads CASSFTSGEQFF. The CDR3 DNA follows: TGTGCCAGCAGCTTTACTAGCGGTGAGCAGTTCTTC.

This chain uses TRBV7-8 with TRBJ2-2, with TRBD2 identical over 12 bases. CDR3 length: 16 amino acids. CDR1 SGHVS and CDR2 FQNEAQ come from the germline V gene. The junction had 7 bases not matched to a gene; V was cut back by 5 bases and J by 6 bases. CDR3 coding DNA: TGTGCCAGCAGCCGAGCTAGCGGGGGGGCCCCCGGGGAGCTGTTTTTT. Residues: CASSRASGGAPGELFF.

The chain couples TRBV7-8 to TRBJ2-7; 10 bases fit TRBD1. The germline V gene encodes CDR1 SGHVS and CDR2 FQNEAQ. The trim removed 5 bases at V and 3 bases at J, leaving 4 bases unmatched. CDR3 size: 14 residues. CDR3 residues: CASSPGTGDYEQYF. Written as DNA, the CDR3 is TGTGCCAGCAGCCCCGGGACAGGGGACTACGAGCAGTACTTC.

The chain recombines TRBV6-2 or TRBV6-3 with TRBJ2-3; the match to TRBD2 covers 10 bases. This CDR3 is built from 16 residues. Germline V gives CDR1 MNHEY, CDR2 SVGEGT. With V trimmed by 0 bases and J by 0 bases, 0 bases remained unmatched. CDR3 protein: CASSYSAGGSTDTQYF. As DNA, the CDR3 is TGTGCCAGCAGTTACTCAGCGGGGGGGAGCACAGATACGCAGTATTTT.

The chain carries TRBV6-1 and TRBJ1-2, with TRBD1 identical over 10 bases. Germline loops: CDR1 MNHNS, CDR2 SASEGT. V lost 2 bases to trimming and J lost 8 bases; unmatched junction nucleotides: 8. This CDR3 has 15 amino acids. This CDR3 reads CASSELRQGAKGYTF. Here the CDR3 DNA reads TGTGCCAGCAGTGAATTGAGACAGGGGGCGAAGGGCTACACCTTC.

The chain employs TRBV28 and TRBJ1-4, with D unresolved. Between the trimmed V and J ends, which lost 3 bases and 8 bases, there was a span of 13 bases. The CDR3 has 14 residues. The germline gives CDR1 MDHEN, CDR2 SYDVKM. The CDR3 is CASSLAKGGEKLFF. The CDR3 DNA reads TGTGCCAGCAGTTTGGCGAAGGGAGGGGAAAAACTGTTTTTT.

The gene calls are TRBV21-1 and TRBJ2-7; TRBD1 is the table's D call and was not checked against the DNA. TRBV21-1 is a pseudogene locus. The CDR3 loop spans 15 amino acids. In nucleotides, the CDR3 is TGTGCCAGCAGCAGGGCAGGGCTTTTTCTCTACGAGCAGTACTTC. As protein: CASSRAGLFLYEQYF.

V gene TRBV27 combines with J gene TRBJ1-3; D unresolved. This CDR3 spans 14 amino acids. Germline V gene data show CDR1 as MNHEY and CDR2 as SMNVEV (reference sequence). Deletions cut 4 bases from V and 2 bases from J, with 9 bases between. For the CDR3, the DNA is TGTGCCAGCAGTTCCCTCCAGGCTGGAAACACCATATATTTT. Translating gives CASSSLQAGNTIYF.

In DNA, the CDR3 is TGTGCCAGCAGCCCCCGGACAAACACTGAAGCTTTCTTT. Translation: CASSPRTNTEAFF. The rearrangement links TRBV6-5 to TRBJ1-1; perhaps TRBD1 as D (5 bases). Trimming left V 6 bases short and J 2 bases short, with 10 bases between. The V gene's germline CDR1 is MNHEY and CDR2 SVGAGI. This CDR3 region has 13 residues.

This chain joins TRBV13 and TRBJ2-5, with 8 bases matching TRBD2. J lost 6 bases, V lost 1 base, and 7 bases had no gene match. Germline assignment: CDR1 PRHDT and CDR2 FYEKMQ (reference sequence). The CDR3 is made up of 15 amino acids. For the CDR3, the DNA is TGTGCCAGCAGCTTAGTTCGGGAGGGGATAAAGACCCAGTACTTC. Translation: CASSLVREGIKTQYF.

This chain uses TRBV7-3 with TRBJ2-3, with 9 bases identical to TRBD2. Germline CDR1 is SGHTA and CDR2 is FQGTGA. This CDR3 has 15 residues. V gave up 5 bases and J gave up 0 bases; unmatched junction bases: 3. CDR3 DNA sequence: TGTGCCAGCAGCCGGACTAGCGTAAGCACAGATACGCAGTATTTT. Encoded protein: CASSRTSVSTDTQYF.

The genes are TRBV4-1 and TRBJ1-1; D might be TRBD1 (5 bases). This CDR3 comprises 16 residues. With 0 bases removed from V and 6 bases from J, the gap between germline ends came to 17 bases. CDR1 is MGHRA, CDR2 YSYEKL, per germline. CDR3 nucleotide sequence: TGCGCCAGCAGCCAAGAGAGGAGGGGAAGGTTGGCTGAAGCTTTCTTT. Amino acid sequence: CASSQERRGRLAEAFF.

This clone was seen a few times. The CDR3 DNA sequence: TGTGCCAGCAGTCTCAATGGGGAGGGCCTTTCACCCCTCCACTTT. Its translation: CASSLNGEGLSPLHF. The chain is built from TRBV7-2 and TRBJ1-6, with D uncertain. Germline CDR1 reads SGHTA; CDR2 reads FQGNSA. Trimming left V 6 bases short and J 9 bases short, with 18 bases between. The CDR3 has 15 amino acids.